This TCR beta chain was documented in a study of control samples from healthy donors and cancer patients. Method: immunoSEQ multiplex PCR; TCRdb's copy keeps in-frame clones and lacks some. The sample consists of 45,000 to 60,000 clones, around 95% of them appearing once. The CDR3 extends over 13 amino acids. Germline values: CDR1 SGHKS, CDR2 YYEKEE (reference sequence). Trimming cost V 3 bases and J 4 bases, with 8 bases left between them. The clonotype originates from a man in his thirties or forties in good health. The material sequenced was blood. The genes are TRBV5-5 and TRBJ1-5; a possible D gene is TRBD1 (5 bases). The CDR3 nucleotides are TGTGCCAGCAGCTGGGACGGGAATCAGCCCCAGCATTTT. Residues: CASSWDGNQPQHF. The whole variable domain, remainder taken from reference TRBV5-5 and TRBJ1-5, is DAGVTQSPTHLIKTRGQQVTLRCSPISGHKSVSWYQQVLGQGPQFIFQYYEKEERGRGNFPDRFSARQFPNYSSELNVNALLLGDSALYLCASSWDGNQPQHFGDGTRLSIL.